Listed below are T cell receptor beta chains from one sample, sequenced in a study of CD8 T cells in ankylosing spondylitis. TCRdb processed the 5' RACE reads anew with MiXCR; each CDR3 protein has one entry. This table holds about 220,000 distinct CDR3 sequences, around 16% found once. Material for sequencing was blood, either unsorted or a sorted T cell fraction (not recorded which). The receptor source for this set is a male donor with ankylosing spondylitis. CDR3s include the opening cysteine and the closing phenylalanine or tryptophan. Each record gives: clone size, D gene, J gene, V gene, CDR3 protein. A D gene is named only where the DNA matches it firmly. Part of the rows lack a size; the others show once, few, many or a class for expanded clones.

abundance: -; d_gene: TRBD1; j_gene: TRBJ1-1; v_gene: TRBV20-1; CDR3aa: CSARGRTGVIMNTEAFF
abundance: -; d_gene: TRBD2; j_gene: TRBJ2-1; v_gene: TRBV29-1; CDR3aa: CSGAGLAGTSYNEQFF
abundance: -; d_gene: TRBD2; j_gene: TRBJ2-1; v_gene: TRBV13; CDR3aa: CASSLPRRGIYNEQFF
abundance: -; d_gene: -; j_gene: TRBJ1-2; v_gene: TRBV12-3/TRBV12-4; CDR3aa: CASSFTGNYGYTF
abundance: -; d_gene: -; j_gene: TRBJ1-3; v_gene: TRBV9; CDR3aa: CASSDSGNTIYF
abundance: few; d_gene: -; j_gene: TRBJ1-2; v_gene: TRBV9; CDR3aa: CASSINRGRSDYGYTF
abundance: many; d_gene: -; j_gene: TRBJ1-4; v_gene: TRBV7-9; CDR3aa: CASGGTVNEKLFF
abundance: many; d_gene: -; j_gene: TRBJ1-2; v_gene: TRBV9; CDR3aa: CASSVVESWAGPNYGYTF
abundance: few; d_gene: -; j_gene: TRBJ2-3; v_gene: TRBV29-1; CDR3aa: CSVVSTDTQYF
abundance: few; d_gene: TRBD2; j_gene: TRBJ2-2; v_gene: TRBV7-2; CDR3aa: CASSLALAGMYSGELFF
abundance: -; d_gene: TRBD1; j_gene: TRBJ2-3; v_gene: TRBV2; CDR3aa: CASSGTGELTQYF
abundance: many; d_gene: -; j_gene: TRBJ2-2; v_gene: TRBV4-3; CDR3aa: CASSQDPRGANTGELFF
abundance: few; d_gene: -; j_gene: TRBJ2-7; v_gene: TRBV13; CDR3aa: CASSPQGLTQSYEQYF
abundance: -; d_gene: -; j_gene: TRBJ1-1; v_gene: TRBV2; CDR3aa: CASSDRVTEAFF
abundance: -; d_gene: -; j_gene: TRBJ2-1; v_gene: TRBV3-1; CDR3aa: CASSQEFDNEQFF
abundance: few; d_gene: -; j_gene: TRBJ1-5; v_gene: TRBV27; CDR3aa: CASSSSPGVAQPQHF
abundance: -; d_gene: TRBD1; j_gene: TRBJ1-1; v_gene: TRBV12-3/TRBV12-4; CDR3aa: CASRMTGGSTEAFF
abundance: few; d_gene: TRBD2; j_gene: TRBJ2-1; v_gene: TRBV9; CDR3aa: CASSVVPSGRAGNEQFF
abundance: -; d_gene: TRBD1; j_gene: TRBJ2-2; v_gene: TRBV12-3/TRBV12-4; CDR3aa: CASNPDRAGELFF
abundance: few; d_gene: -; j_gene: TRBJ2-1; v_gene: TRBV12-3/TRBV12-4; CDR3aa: CASSFYGRSSYNEQFF
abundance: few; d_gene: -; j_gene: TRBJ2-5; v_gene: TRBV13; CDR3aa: CASSPGPVGETQYF
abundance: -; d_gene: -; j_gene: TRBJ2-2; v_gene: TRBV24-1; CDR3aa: CATSDFHGSNTGELFF
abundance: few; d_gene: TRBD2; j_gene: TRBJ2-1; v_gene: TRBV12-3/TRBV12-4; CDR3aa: CASSPGTSGDYEQFF
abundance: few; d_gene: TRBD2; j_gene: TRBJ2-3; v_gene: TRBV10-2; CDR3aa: CASRHTLAGDTDTQYF
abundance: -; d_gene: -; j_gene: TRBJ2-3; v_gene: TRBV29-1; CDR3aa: CSVETRTSRGDTQYF
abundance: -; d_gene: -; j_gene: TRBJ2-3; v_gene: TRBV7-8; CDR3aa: CASSLSSISSTDTQYF
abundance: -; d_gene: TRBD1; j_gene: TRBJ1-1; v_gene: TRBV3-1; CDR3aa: CASNHRGMNTEAFF
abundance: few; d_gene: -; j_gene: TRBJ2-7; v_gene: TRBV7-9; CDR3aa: CASSLGGNYEQYF
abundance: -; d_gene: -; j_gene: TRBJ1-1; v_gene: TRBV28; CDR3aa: CASSLPETAGNTEAFF
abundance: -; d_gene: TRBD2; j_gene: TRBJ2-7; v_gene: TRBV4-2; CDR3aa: CASSEVAGGQSEQYF
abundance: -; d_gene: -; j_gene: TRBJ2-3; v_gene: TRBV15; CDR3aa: CATSRVGTDTQYF
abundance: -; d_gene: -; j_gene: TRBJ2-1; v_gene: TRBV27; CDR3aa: CASSLTSGRKYNEQFF
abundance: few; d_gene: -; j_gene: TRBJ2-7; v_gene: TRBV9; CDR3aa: CASSADGILVDEQYF
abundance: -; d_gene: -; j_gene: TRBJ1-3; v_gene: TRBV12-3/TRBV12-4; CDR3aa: CASTPELGPIGYTIYF
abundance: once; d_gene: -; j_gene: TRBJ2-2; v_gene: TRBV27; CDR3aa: CASSSSGWQGHTGELFF
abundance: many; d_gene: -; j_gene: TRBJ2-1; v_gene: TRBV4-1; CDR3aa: CASSQQPPGHTYHSYNEQFF
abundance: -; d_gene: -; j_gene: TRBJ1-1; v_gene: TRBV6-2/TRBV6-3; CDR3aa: CASTEENGTEAFF
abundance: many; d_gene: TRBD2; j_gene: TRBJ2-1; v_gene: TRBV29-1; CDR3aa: CSVEGWEGLPYNEQFF
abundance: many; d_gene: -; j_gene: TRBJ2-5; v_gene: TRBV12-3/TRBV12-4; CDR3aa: CASRRGAVVPEETQYF
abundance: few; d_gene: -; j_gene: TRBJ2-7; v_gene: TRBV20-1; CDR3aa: CSANRDHGEQYF
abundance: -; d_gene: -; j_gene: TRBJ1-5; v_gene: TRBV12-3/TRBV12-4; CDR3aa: CASSLIGGIEVFQPQHF
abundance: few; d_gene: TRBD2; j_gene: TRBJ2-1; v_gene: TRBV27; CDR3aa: CASSLPAGPYNEQFF